This is a list of T cell receptor beta chains from one sample in a study of multiple sclerosis patients with progressive multifocal leukoencephalopathy. Repertoires were generated with immunoSEQ multiplex PCR, while TCRdb's copy carries only in-frame clones and drops some. The sample includes under 40,000 clones, over 90% of them seen just once. Material for sequencing was PBMCs. The receptor source for this set is a man aged 25 to 40 with multiple sclerosis. Both conserved end residues are part of each CDR3. A D gene is named only where the DNA matches it firmly. Not all rows give a size; the values are once, few, many and, for expanded clones, a class.

V gene	J gene	clone size	D gene	CDR3 protein	CDR3 DNA
TRBV7-9	TRBJ1-1	.	.	CASSLNTPGTEAFF	TGTGCCAGCAGCTTAAACACCCCGGGCACTGAAGCTTTCTTT
TRBV19	TRBJ1-4	.	.	CASRLAASGEKLFF	TGTGCCAGTAGACTGGCGGCAAGTGGTGAAAAACTGTTTTTT
TRBV19	TRBJ1-2	.	.	CASSIVIGSAYGYTF	TGTGCCAGTAGTATAGTTATCGGCAGCGCTTATGGCTACACCTTC
TRBV11-2	TRBJ2-5	.	TRBD2	CASSFRASLAGGPGETQYF	TGTGCCAGCAGCTTCAGGGCCTCTCTAGCGGGAGGGCCCGGAGAGACCCAGTACTTC
TRBV7-8	TRBJ2-3	.	TRBD1	CASSSPPGQGLDTDTQYF	TGTGCCAGCAGCTCACCCCCCGGACAGGGCCTGGACACAGATACGCAGTATTTT
TRBV10-3	TRBJ1-4	few	.	CAISEYGEGEKLFF	TGTGCCATCAGTGAGTACGGGGAAGGAGAAAAACTGTTTTTT
TRBV7-3	TRBJ1-1	.	TRBD1	CASSLSVTGTEAFF	TGTGCCAGCAGCTTAAGTGTGACAGGGACTGAAGCTTTCTTT
TRBV9	TRBJ2-1	.	.	CASSADYNEQFF	TGTGCCAGCAGCGCCGACTACAATGAGCAGTTCTTC
TRBV9	TRBJ1-1	.	.	CASSTRGSGNTEAFF	TGTGCCAGCAGCACCAGGGGTTCAGGGAACACTGAAGCTTTCTTT
TRBV5-1	TRBJ2-2	.	TRBD2	CASSLGPSGSGELFF	TGCGCCAGCAGCTTGGGACCTAGCGGGAGCGGGGAGCTGTTTTTT
TRBV7-9	TRBJ1-2	.	.	CASSLGRPADNYGYTF	TGTGCCAGCAGCTTAGGCCGACCAGCGGATAACTATGGCTACACCTTC
TRBV7-8	TRBJ1-1	.	.	CASSLARENTEAFF	TGTGCCAGCAGCTTAGCGCGGGAGAACACTGAAGCTTTCTTT
TRBV5-8	TRBJ2-7	.	.	CASSERNYEQYF	TGTGCCAGCAGCGAACGTAACTACGAGCAGTACTTC
TRBV7-3	TRBJ2-2	.	TRBD1	CASSSSTGSAGELFF	TGTGCCAGCAGCTCATCGACAGGGTCGGCCGGGGAGCTGTTTTTT
TRBV4-1	TRBJ1-2	.	.	CASSQDRKDGYTF	TGCGCCAGCAGCCAAGACAGGAAGGATGGCTACACCTTC
TRBV2	TRBJ2-1	.	.	CASTPLGGWSYNEQFF	TGTGCCAGCACTCCCCTAGGGGGGTGGTCCTACAATGAGCAGTTCTTC
TRBV7-3	TRBJ1-6	.	.	CASSSSENSPLHF	TGTGCCAGCAGCAGCTCCGAGAATTCACCCCTCCACTTT
TRBV19	TRBJ2-2	.	TRBD2	CASSFIAGTGELFF	TGTGCCAGTAGTTTTATAGCGGGAACCGGGGAGCTGTTTTTT
TRBV19	TRBJ1-3	.	.	CASSFSMDSLSGNTIYF	TGTGCCAGTAGTTTCTCAATGGACAGCCTCTCTGGAAACACCATATATTTT
TRBV18	TRBJ1-1	.	.	CASSERLGGANTEAFF	TGTGCCAGCTCAGAACGTCTCGGGGGAGCGAACACTGAAGCTTTCTTT
TRBV7-6	TRBJ2-3	.	.	CASSLSIGGTDTQYF	TGTGCCAGCAGCCTGAGTATCGGAGGCACAGATACGCAGTATTTT
TRBV6-4	TRBJ1-2	.	.	CASRERDGANYGYTF	TGTGCCAGCAGGGAAAGGGACGGCGCTAACTATGGCTACACCTTC
TRBV5-1	TRBJ1-3	.	.	CASSSGTGGNTIYF	TGCGCCAGCAGCTCCGGTACAGGGGGAAACACCATATATTTT
TRBV27	TRBJ2-3	.	.	CASSFGGDTQYF	TGTGCCAGCAGTTTTGGTGGGGATACGCAGTATTTT
TRBV12-5	TRBJ1-2	.	.	CASGLEVAGYGYTF	TGTGCTAGTGGTTTGGAGGTGGCGGGCTATGGCTACACCTTC
TRBV5-6	TRBJ2-2	.	TRBD2	CASSPGTSGDTGELFF	TGTGCCAGCAGCCCGGGGACTAGCGGGGACACCGGGGAGCTGTTTTTT
TRBV30	TRBJ2-1	.	TRBD2	CACPSGTYNEQFF	TGTGCCTGCCCTAGCGGGACCTACAATGAGCAGTTCTTC
TRBV5-6	TRBJ2-3	.	TRBD1	CASTWTGGADTQYF	TGTGCCAGCACTTGGACAGGGGGGGCAGATACGCAGTATTTT
TRBV5-4	TRBJ1-2	.	.	CASSLDSGGSGYTF	TGTGCCAGCAGCTTGGACTCCGGGGGGAGTGGCTACACCTTC
TRBV7-6	TRBJ2-3	.	TRBD2	CASSLGRLAGSGDTQYF	TGTGCCAGCAGCTTAGGGAGACTAGCGGGAAGTGGAGATACGCAGTATTTT
TRBV30	TRBJ1-5	.	TRBD1	CAWSLTRGIGNQPQHF	TGTGCCTGGAGTCTCACCAGGGGGATCGGCAATCAGCCCCAGCATTTT
TRBV7-8	TRBJ1-5	once	.	CASSPGVINNQPQHF	TGTGCCAGCAGCCCCGGGGTAATCAACAATCAGCCCCAGCATTTT
TRBV6-1	TRBJ2-2	.	TRBD1	CASILLRGQSGELFF	TGTGCCAGCATATTACTCAGGGGGCAAAGCGGGGAGCTGTTTTTT
TRBV6-5	TRBJ1-2	.	.	CASSYSLGYYGYTF	TGTGCCAGCAGTTACTCGCTCGGCTACTATGGCTACACCTTC
TRBV9	TRBJ2-7	once	.	CASSVGDSSGEQYF	TGTGCCAGCAGCGTAGGGGATAGCTCGGGAGAGCAGTACTTC
TRBV4-1	TRBJ1-5	.	.	CASSARVTGNQPQHF	TGCGCCAGCAGCGCCAGGGTAACCGGCAATCAGCCCCAGCATTTT
TRBV27	TRBJ2-1	.	TRBD1	CASSRDRKQFF	TGTGCCAGCAGCCGGGACAGGAAGCAGTTCTTC
TRBV28	TRBJ1-2	.	.	CASSLGPYGYTF	TGTGCCAGCAGTTTAGGGCCGTATGGCTACACCTTC
TRBV6-5	TRBJ2-3	.	TRBD1	CASRMDRADTQYF	TGTGCCAGCAGAATGGACAGGGCAGATACGCAGTATTTT
TRBV7-9	TRBJ2-1	.	TRBD2	CASSLRSGKAHNEQFF	TGTGCCAGCAGCTTAAGAAGCGGGAAGGCCCACAATGAGCAGTTCTTC
TRBV9	TRBJ2-1	.	TRBD2	CASSVSQRDSGSHNEQFF	TGTGCCAGCAGCGTCAGCCAGAGGGATAGCGGGTCTCACAATGAGCAGTTCTTC
TRBV5-6	TRBJ2-1	.	TRBD2	CASSSGGSYNEQFF	TGTGCCAGCAGCTCTGGCGGGAGTTACAATGAGCAGTTCTTC
TRBV9	TRBJ1-4	.	.	CASSVSRGPNEKLFF	TGTGCCAGCAGCGTCAGCAGGGGTCCTAATGAAAAACTGTTTTTT
TRBV5-4	TRBJ1-1	.	.	CASSPSGTRGLEAFF	TGTGCCAGCAGCCCATCCGGGACCAGGGGCCTTGAAGCTTTCTTT
TRBV5-4	TRBJ2-1	.	TRBD2	CASSGGLAGVGPYNEQFF	TGTGCCAGCAGTGGAGGACTAGCGGGAGTAGGGCCCTACAATGAGCAGTTCTTC
TRBV6-4	TRBJ1-2	.	TRBD1	CASSEAGETGGHYGYTF	TGTGCCAGCAGTGAAGCGGGGGAGACAGGGGGCCACTATGGCTACACCTTC
TRBV9	TRBJ2-2	.	TRBD1	CASSEAGTGSYGELFF	TGTGCCAGCAGCGAAGCCGGGACAGGGAGTTACGGGGAGCTGTTTTTT
TRBV10-3	TRBJ1-5	.	.	CAISDRGPSNQPQHF	TGTGCCATCAGTGACCGGGGCCCTAGCAATCAGCCCCAGCATTTT
TRBV19	TRBJ2-3	.	.	CASRTEGTDTQYF	TGTGCCAGCCGGACAGAGGGCACAGATACGCAGTATTTT
TRBV2	TRBJ2-6	.	TRBD1	CASSKLLSGQGRVGANVLTF	TGTGCCAGCAGTAAATTACTCTCGGGACAGGGGCGTGTTGGGGCCAACGTCCTGACTTTC
TRBV10-1	TRBJ2-1	.	.	CASSEGGHTNEQFF	TGCGCCAGCAGTGAGGGGGGCCATACCAATGAGCAGTTCTTC
TRBV10-3	TRBJ1-2	.	TRBD1	CAISESGQGFPYGYTF	TGTGCCATCAGCGAATCGGGACAGGGGTTCCCCTATGGCTACACCTTC
TRBV19	TRBJ1-5	.	.	CASSTGDNQPQHF	TGTGCCAGTAGTACTGGGGATAATCAGCCCCAGCATTTT